What follows are 27 T cell receptor beta chains derived from one specimen sequenced in a study of radiotherapy plus CTLA-4 blockade in lung cancer. The method was immunoSEQ multiplex PCR; TCRdb's version includes in-frame clones alone and lacks a portion of them. The table lists about 110,000 clones, roughly 84% of them singletons. This sample comprised peripheral blood, obtained from a patient treated with radiotherapy plus ipilimumab. The receptors originated from a human donor with non-small cell lung cancer that progressed on radiotherapy plus ipilimumab. Some clones in this sample may be carry-over from other donors' samples.

This clone has only one observation. This chain connects TRBV11-2 to TRBJ1-1; a weak D match, TRBD1 (5 bases). From germline, CDR1 is SGHAT and CDR2 FQNNGV. The CDR3 is made up of 14 amino acids. Trimming took 5 bases from V and 2 from J, leaving 12 bases between them. The CDR3 protein is CASSRGGDNTEAFF. CDR3 sequence (DNA): TGTGCCAGCAGCCGGGGTGGGGACAACACTGAAGCTTTCTTT.

V is TRBV4-2 and J is TRBJ2-7; a possible D gene is TRBD2 (6 bases). The CDR3 sequence is 17 residues long. Germline CDR1 reads LGHNA; CDR2 reads YNFKEQ. V was clipped by 4 bases and J by 2 bases, with 21 bases between them. The CDR3 sequence: CASSRERGPGEAYEQYF. CDR3 in DNA: TGTGCCAGCAGCCGAGAGAGGGGCCCGGGGGAGGCCTACGAGCAGTACTTC.

This rearrangement joins TRBV4-1 to TRBJ2-2; TRBD1 aligns across 9 bases. CDR1 and CDR2 (germline): MGHRA, YSYEKL. The V gene end was trimmed by 2 bases and the J gene end by 4 bases; junction bases not matched to a gene: 5. The CDR3 contains 16 residues. CDR3 sequence: CASSQYGTGITGELFF. Written as DNA, the CDR3 is TGCGCCAGCAGCCAATACGGGACAGGGATCACCGGGGAGCTGTTTTTT.

The chain has TRBV2 and TRBJ2-5, with TRBD1 as a possible D gene (6 bases). The CDR3 has 14 residues. The V gene lost 6 bases and the J gene lost 1 base, with 12 bases spanning the gap. CDR1 and CDR2 (germline): SNHLY, FYNNEI. As DNA, the CDR3 is TGTGCCAGCAGCGGGCGGACAGTCCAAGAGACCCAGTACTTC. Amino acids: CASSGRTVQETQYF. The full variable domain, in which reference TRBV2 and TRBJ2-5 provide the parts outside the CDR3, is EPEVTQTPSHQVTQMGQEVILRCVPISNHLYFYWYRQILGQKVEFLVSFYNNEISEKSEIFDDQFSVERPDGSNFTLKIRSTKLEDSAMYFCASSGRTVQETQYFGPGTRLLVL.

This rearrangement joins TRBV6-1 to TRBJ2-7, with D perhaps TRBD1 (6 bases). In germline, CDR1 is MNHNS, CDR2 SASEGT. The CDR3 covers 11 residues. The V gene lost 10 bases and the J gene lost 2 bases, with 9 bases spanning the gap. The CDR3 protein is CAIGQTYEQYF. The CDR3 nucleotides are TGTGCCATTGGACAGACCTACGAGCAGTACTTC.

The chain combines TRBV4-2 with TRBJ2-3; D may be TRBD2 (5 bases). The germline V gene has CDR1 LGHNA and CDR2 YNFKEQ. This CDR3 has 14 amino acids. V was clipped by 4 bases and J by 3 bases, with 11 bases between them. The CDR3 nucleotides are TGTGCCAGCAGCCCCTCTAGCTATACAGATACGCAGTATTTT. Translation gives CASSPSSYTDTQYF.

This clone showed up just once. The chain carries TRBV7-2 and TRBJ1-2; no firm D call. The CDR3 sequence is 12 residues long. Trimming cost V 4 bases and J 8 bases, with 11 bases left between them. CDR1 SGHTA and CDR2 FQGNSA come from the germline V gene. The CDR3 protein is CASSSEGYGYTF. DNA for the CDR3: TGTGCCAGCAGCTCAGAAGGGTACGGCTACACCTTC.

The chain employs TRBV9 and TRBJ2-3, with 11 positions matching TRBD2. This CDR3 is built from 17 residues. Germline V gene sequence: CDR1 SGDLS, CDR2 YYNGEE. The V segment lost 6 bases and the J segment 4 bases; nucleotides outside the gene matches: 13. The CDR3 spells CASTQRSTSGVADTQYF. The CDR3 nucleotides read TGTGCCAGCACCCAGAGGTCGACTAGCGGGGTGGCAGATACGCAGTATTTT.

The chain recombines TRBV4-3 with TRBJ2-5; 10 bases are a match to TRBD1. Trimming took 2 bases from V and 5 from J; bases not matched to a gene: 8. Germline loops: CDR1 LGHNA, CDR2 YSLEER. The CDR3 is made up of 16 amino acids. In DNA form, the CDR3 reads TGCGCCAGCAGCCAAATAATGGGACAGGGGCCGGAGACCCAGTACTTC. Its protein is CASSQIMGQGPETQYF.

The chain recombines TRBV10-3 with TRBJ2-3; 9 nucleotides agree with TRBD2. Germline CDR1 and CDR2: ENHRY and SYGVKD. The CDR3 covers 17 residues. Germline trimming cut 5 bases from V and 4 bases from J; bases unmatched to any gene: 13. The CDR3 here is CAISLPPASGDPDTQYF. Written as DNA, the CDR3 is TGTGCCATCAGTCTTCCCCCGGCTAGCGGGGACCCAGATACGCAGTATTTT.

The genes are TRBV5-4 and TRBJ1-2; a weak D match, TRBD1 (5 bases). V was trimmed by 4 bases and J by 5 bases, leaving 12 bases between them. CDR3 length equals 13 residues. The V gene's germline CDR1 is SGHNT and CDR2 YYREEE (reference sequence). CDR3 bases: TGTGCCAGCAGCGCCCCAGGGCGTTATGGCTACACCTTC. The encoded protein is CASSAPGRYGYTF.

The V gene is TRBV13, the J gene TRBJ2-1; D gene ambiguous. The germline V gene has CDR1 PRHDT and CDR2 FYEKMQ (reference sequence). The CDR3 runs to 12 residues. V was pared by 5 bases and J by 11 bases, with 13 bases between. The CDR3 reads CASSQGGVKQFF. CDR3 in DNA: TGTGCCAGCAGCCAAGGTGGGGTCAAGCAGTTCTTC.

The V gene is TRBV7-3, the J gene TRBJ2-1, with 7 bases matching TRBD1. V was pared by 1 base and J by 2 bases, with 2 bases of the junction left unmatched. This CDR3 comprises 15 residues. Germline CDR1 SGHTA, CDR2 FQGTGA. The CDR3 is CASSLSQGAYNEQFF. CDR3 bases: TGTGCCAGCAGCTTAAGCCAGGGGGCCTACAATGAGCAGTTCTTC.

The chain uses TRBV6-4 and TRBJ1-2; possible D gene TRBD1, 6 bases. The CDR3 contains 15 residues. CDR1 is MRHNA, CDR2 SNTAGT, per germline. Trimming took 8 bases from V and 6 from J, leaving 22 bases between them. CDR3 DNA sequence: TGTGCCAGCTCCCCTGAGGGGGAGGGCGTTCATGGCTACACCTTC. Translating it yields CASSPEGEGVHGYTF.

The V call is TRBV30, the J call TRBJ2-7; 10 positions match TRBD1. Germline trimming cut 4 bases from V and 5 bases from J; bases unmatched to any gene: 5. CDR1 and CDR2 from the germline V gene are GTSNPN and SVGIG (reference sequence). The CDR3 spans 13 residues. CDR3 residues: CAWTGQGYHEQYF. The CDR3 region has the DNA TGTGCCTGGACGGGACAGGGGTACCACGAGCAGTACTTC.

This sequence joins TRBV10-3 and TRBJ2-5, with 9 nucleotides matching TRBD1. CDR3 length equals 15 residues. Germline-derived CDR1 and CDR2 are ENHRY and SYGVKD. Germline trimming cut 4 bases from V and 4 bases from J; bases unmatched to any gene: 7. The CDR3 loop is CAISGTGGRGETQYF. The DNA of the CDR3 is TGTGCCATCAGTGGCACAGGGGGCAGGGGAGAGACCCAGTACTTC.

The rearrangement links TRBV13 to TRBJ2-7; D is perhaps TRBD2 (6 bases). Germline V gene lookup returns CDR1 PRHDT and CDR2 FYEKMQ (reference sequence). The CDR3 sequence is 16 residues long. V lost 0 bases and J lost 12, with 24 bases in between. The chain's CDR3 is CASSLGLGTLSGGVYF. In nucleotides, the CDR3 is TGTGCCAGCAGCTTAGGCCTGGGGACTCTATCCGGCGGGGTGTACTTC.

The chain combines TRBV5-1 with TRBJ2-7; 7 bases line up with TRBD1. The V and J ends lost 2 bases and 2 bases, in that order; junction bases with no gene match: 7. The CDR3 extends over 15 amino acids. Germline V gene data show CDR1 as SGHRS and CDR2 as YFSETQ. CDR3 bases: TGCGCCAGCAGCTTCGCAACAGGGGCACCCTACGAGCAGTACTTC. Its protein product is CASSFATGAPYEQYF.

This chain uses TRBV13 with TRBJ1-1, with D possibly matching TRBD1 (5 bases). V lost 5 bases and J lost 11, with 15 bases in between. Germline V CDR1 and CDR2: PRHDT, FYEKMQ (reference sequence). The CDR3 extends over 12 amino acids. CDR3 sequence: CASSPEMGGAFF. The DNA of the CDR3 is TGTGCCAGCAGCCCAGAGATGGGGGGGGCTTTCTTT.

The genes are TRBV7-9 and TRBJ1-1; weak D call: TRBD1 (6 bases). The length of the CDR3 is 15 residues. Trimming removed 7 bases at V and 0 bases at J, with 15 bases between. Germline V gene lookup returns CDR1 SEHNR and CDR2 FQNEAQ (reference sequence). This CDR3 is CASTQGSIVNTEAFF. Written as DNA, the CDR3 is TGTGCCAGCACCCAGGGGAGCATAGTGAACACTGAAGCTTTCTTT.

J is TRBJ2-3 and V is TRBV7-6; D call uncertain. Germline CDR1 reads SGHVS; CDR2 reads FNYEAQ. The CDR3 is made up of 14 amino acids. With 2 bases removed from V and 1 base from J, the gap between germline ends came to 7 bases. The CDR3 sequence is CASSLFTGTDTQYF. CDR3 nucleotides: TGTGCCAGCAGCTTATTCACAGGCACAGATACGCAGTATTTT.

Here the CDR3 DNA reads TGTGCCAGCTCACCACGGAGACAGGACTACGAGCAGTACTTC. It encodes CASSPRRQDYEQYF. The V call is TRBV18, the J call TRBJ2-7; tentatively, D is TRBD1 (6 bases). The CDR3 totals 14 residues. V was cut by 1 base and J by 3 bases, with 10 bases left in between. Germline CDR1 is KGHSH and CDR2 is LQKENI.

This chain connects TRBV6-1 to TRBJ2-7; TRBD1 matches at 9 bases. V shed 9 bases and J 7 bases; nucleotides not matched to a gene: 10. Germline V CDR1 and CDR2: MNHNS, SASEGT. The CDR3 runs to 13 residues. The CDR3 sequence is CASTGQGFGEQYF. CDR3 bases: TGTGCCAGTACGGGACAGGGCTTTGGTGAGCAGTACTTC.

The gene calls are TRBV27 and TRBJ2-3; possibly TRBD2 for D (5 bases). The germline CDR1 and CDR2 sequences are MNHEY and SMNVEV (reference sequence). This CDR3 comprises 16 residues. The V and J ends lost 10 bases and 1 base respectively, with 21 bases between them. As DNA, the CDR3 is TGTGCCATCCCACCTCCAGCGCGGGCGGGCACAGATACGCAGTATTTT. It translates to CAIPPPARAGTDTQYF.

This clone is a singleton in its sample. This chain connects TRBV9 to TRBJ1-2; 8 bases map to TRBD1. V lost 3 bases, J lost 5 bases, and 9 bases stayed unmatched. This CDR3 comprises 15 residues. CDR1 SGDLS and CDR2 YYNGEE come from the germline V gene. CDR3 amino acids: CASSAGGTGRYGYTF. CDR3 nucleotide sequence: TGTGCCAGCAGCGCCGGGGGGACAGGAAGATATGGCTACACCTTC.

The V and J genes are TRBV10-3 and TRBJ1-1; D perhaps matches TRBD1 (6 bases). V gave up 10 bases and J gave up 8 bases, with 26 bases separating them. The germline V gene has CDR1 ENHRY and CDR2 SYGVKD. The CDR3 is made up of 15 amino acids. CDR3: CATDIRDKRWGEAFF. Here the CDR3 DNA reads TGTGCCACGGATATAAGGGACAAGCGATGGGGGGAAGCTTTCTTT.

The gene calls are TRBV14 and TRBJ1-1, with unresolved D. Trimming shortened V by 0 bases and J by 1 base, and 3 bases separated the two germline ends. Per germline, CDR1 SGHDN and CDR2 FVKESK. The CDR3 consists of 13 residues. As DNA, the CDR3 is TGTGCCAGCAGCCAAGACACGAACACTGAAGCTTTCTTT. Its protein is CASSQDTNTEAFF.